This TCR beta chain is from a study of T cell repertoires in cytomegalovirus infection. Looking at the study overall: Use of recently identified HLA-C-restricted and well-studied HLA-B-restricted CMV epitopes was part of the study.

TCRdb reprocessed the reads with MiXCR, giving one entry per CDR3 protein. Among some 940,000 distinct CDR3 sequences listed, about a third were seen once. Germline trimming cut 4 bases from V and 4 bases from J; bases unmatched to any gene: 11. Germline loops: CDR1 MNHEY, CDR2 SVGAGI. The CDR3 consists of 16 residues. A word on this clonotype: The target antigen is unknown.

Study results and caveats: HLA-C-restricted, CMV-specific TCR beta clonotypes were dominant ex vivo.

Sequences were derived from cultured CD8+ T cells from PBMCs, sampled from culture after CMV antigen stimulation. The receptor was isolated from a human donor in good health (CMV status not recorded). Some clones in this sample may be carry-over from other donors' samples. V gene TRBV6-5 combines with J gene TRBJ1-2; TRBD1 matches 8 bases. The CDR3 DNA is TGTGCCAGCAGTTCTCTGCCTGTGGACAGGGCCTATGGCTACACCTTC. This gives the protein CASSSLPVDRAYGYTF.